This T cell receptor beta chain was sequenced in a study of shared clonotypes between healthy human individuals. Here immunoSEQ multiplex PCR was the method, and the copy in TCRdb shows in-frame clones only, minus some. The sample consists of fewer than 1.8 million clones, just under 99% of them appearing once. Splitting of CD4+ cells produced CD45RA+ naive and CD45RA-negative memory subsets. As to this clone: No antigen is known for it.

CDR1 and CDR2 from the germline V gene are ENHRY and SYGVKD. This CDR3 is built from 15 residues. V was trimmed by 4 bases and J by 0 bases, leaving 12 bases between them. Overall study results and limits: Larger estimated richness was generally recorded for naive subsets relative to memory subsets.

This receptor was obtained from a man aged 30 to 45 in good health. This sequence joins TRBV10-3 and TRBJ1-2; TRBD1 might be the D (6 bases). Sequencing used naive CD4+ T cells sorted from blood. Subset meaning: CD45RA+ positively selected. This CDR3 is CAISGGHSPNYGYTF. DNA of the CDR3: TGTGCCATCAGTGGGGGACACTCGCCTAACTATGGCTACACCTTC.